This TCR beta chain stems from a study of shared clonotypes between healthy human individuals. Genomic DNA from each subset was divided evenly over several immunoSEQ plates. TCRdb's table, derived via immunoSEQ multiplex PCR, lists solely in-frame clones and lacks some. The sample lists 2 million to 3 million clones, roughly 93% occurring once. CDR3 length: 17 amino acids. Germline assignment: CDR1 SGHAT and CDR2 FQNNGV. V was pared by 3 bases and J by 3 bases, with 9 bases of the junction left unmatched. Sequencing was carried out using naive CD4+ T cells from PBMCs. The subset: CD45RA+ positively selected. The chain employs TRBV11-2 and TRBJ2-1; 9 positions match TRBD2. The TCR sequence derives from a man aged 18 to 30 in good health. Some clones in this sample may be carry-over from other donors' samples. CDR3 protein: CASSFLTSGRYYNEQFF. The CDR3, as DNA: TGTGCCAGCAGCTTCCTGACTAGCGGCCGATACTACAATGAGCAGTTCTTC.